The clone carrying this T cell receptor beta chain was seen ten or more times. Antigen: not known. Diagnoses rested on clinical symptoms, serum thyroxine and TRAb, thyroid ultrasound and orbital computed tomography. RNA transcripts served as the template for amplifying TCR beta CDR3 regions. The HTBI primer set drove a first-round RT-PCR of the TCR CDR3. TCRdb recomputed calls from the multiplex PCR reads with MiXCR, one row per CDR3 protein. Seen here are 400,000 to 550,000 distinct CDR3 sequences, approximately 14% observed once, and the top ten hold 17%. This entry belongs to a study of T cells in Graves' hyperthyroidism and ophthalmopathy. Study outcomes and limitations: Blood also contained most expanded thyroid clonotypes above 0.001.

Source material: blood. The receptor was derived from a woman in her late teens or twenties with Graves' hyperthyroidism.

For the CDR3, the DNA is TGTGCCAGCAGTCCGAGTGGAGGAATGAACACTGAAGCTTTCTTT. This encodes CASSPSGGMNTEAFF. This rearrangement joins TRBV28 to TRBJ1-1; unclear D gene. V dropped 5 bases and J dropped 0 bases, with 13 bases sitting between them. The CDR3 covers 15 residues. Germline V gives CDR1 MDHEN, CDR2 SYDVKM.